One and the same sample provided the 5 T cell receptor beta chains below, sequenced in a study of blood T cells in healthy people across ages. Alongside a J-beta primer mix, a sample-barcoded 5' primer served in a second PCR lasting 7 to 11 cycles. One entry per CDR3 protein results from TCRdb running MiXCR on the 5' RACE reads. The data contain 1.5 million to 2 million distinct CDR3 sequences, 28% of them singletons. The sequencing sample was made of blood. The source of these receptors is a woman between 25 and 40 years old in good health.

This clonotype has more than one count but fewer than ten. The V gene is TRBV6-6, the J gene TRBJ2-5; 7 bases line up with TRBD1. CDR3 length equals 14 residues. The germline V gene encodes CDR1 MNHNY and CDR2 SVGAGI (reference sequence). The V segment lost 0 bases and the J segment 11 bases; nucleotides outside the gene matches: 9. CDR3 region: CASSYSKGAVEQYF. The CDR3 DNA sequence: TGTGCCAGCAGTTACTCGAAGGGGGCGGTTGAGCAGTACTTC.

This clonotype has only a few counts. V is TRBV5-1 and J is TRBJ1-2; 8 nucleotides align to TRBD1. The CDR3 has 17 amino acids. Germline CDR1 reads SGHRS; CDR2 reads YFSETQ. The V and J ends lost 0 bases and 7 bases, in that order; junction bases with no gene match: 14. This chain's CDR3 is CASSLDLTSLTGVGYTF. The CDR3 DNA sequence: TGCGCCAGCAGCTTGGACCTTACTTCCCTGACAGGGGTTGGCTACACCTTC.

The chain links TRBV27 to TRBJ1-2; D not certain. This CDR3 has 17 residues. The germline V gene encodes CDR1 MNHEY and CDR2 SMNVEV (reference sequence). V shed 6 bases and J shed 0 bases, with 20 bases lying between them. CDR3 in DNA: TGTGCCAGCAGACCAGTTGCCCAGAGACCCACTAACTATGGCTACACCTTC. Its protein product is CASRPVAQRPTNYGYTF.

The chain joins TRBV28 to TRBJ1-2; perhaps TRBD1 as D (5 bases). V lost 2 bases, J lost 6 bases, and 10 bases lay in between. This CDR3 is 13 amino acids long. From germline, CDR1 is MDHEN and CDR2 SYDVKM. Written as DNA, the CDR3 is TGTGCCAGCAGTTTAAATCAGGGTAATGGCTACACCTTC. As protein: CASSLNQGNGYTF.

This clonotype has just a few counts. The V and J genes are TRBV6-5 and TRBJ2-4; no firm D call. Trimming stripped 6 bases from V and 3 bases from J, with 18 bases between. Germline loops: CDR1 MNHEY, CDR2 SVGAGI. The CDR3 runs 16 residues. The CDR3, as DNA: TGTGCCAGCAGCCCTCACAGTCTCCCTGACAAAAACATTCAGTACTTC. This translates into CASSPHSLPDKNIQYF.